This TCR beta chain was captured by sequencing in a study of control samples from healthy donors and cancer patients. V lost 6 bases and J 5 bases, leaving 13 bases between the germline ends. Germline lookup yields CDR1 LGHNA and CDR2 YNFKEQ. The CDR3 has 13 residues. Only in-frame clones appear in the TCRdb table, and some are missing; sequencing was by immunoSEQ multiplex PCR. The table has about 70,000 clones, around 82% seen once. Sequencing was done on a sample of blood. This chain connects TRBV4-2 to TRBJ1-1; D is unresolved. The source of this sequence is a man aged 50 to 59 in good health. Here the CDR3 reads CASSLGWGTEAFF. The CDR3 DNA follows: TGTGCCAGCAGTCTAGGATGGGGAACTGAAGCTTTCTTT.